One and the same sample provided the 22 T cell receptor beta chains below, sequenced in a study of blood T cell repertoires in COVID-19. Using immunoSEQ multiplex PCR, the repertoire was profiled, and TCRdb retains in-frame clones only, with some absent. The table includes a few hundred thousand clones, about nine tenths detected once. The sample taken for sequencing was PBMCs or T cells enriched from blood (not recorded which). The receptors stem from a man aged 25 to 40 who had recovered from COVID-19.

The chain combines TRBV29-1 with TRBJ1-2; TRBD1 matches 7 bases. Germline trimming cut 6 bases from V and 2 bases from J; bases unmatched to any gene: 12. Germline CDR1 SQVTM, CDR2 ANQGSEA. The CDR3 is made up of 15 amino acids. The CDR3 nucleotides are TGCAGCGTCCGAGACAGGGTGGAAGCAAACTATGGCTACACCTTC. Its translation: CSVRDRVEANYGYTF.

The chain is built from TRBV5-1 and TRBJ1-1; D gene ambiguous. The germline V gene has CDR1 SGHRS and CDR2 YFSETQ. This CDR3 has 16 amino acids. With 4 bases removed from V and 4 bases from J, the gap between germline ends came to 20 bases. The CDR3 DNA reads TGCGCCAGCAGCCTCATCGCGGGGTCGGTTGGCACTGAAGCTTTCTTT. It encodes CASSLIAGSVGTEAFF.

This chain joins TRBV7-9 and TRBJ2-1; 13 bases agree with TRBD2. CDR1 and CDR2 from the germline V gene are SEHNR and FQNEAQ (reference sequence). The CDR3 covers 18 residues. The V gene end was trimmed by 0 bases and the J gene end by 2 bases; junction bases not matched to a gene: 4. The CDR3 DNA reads TGTGCCAGCAGCTTAGCGGAGGGACTAGCGGGGACCTACAATGAGCAGTTCTTC. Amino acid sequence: CASSLAEGLAGTYNEQFF.

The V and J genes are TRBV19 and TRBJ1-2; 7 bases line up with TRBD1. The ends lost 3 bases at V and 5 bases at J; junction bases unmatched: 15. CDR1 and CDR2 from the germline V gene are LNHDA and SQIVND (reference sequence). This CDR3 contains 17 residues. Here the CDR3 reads CASSMGDRLRLGYGYTF. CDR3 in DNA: TGTGCCAGTAGTATGGGGGACAGATTACGGCTGGGGTATGGCTACACCTTC.

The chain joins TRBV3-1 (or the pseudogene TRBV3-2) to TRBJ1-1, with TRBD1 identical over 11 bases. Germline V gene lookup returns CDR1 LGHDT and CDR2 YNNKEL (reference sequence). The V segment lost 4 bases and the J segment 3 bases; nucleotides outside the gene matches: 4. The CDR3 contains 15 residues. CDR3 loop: CASSPRTGGYTEAFF. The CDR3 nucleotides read TGTGCCAGCAGCCCGCGGACAGGGGGCTACACTGAAGCTTTCTTT.

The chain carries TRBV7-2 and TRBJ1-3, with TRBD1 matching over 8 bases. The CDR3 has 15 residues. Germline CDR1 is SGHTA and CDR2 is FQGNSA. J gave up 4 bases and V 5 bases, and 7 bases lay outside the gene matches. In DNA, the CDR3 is TGTGCCAGCAGCGTATCAGGGGGCTCCGGAAACACCATATATTTT. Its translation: CASSVSGGSGNTIYF. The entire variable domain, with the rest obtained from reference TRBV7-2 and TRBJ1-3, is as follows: GAGVSQSPSNKVTEKGKDVELRCDPISGHTALYWYRQSLGQGLEFLIYFQGNSAPDKSGLPSDRFSAERTGGSVSTLTIQRTQQEDSAVYLCASSVSGGSGNTIYFGEGSWLTVV.

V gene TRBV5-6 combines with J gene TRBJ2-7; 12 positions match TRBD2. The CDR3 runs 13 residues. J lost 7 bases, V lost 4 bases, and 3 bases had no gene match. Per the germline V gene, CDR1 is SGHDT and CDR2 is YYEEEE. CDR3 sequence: CASSQGLAGEQYF. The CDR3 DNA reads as TGTGCCAGCAGCCAAGGACTAGCGGGGGAGCAGTACTTC.

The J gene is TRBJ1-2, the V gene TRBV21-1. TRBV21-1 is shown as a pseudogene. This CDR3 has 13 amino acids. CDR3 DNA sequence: TGTGCCAGCAGCTCGGGGTCCCGTTGGGGCTACACCTTC. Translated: CASSSGSRWGYTF.

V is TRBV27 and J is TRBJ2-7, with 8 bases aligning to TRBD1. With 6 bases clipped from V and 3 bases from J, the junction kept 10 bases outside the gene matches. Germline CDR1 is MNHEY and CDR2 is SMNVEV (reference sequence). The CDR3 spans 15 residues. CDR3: CASRTPDRANYEQYF. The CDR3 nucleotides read TGTGCCAGCAGAACCCCGGACAGGGCTAACTACGAGCAGTACTTC.

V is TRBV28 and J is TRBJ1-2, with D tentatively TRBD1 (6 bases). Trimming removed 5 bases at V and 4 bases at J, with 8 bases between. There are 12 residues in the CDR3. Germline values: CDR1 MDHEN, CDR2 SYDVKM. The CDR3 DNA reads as TGTGCCAGCAGTGGGACATCCTATGGCTACACCTTC. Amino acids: CASSGTSYGYTF.

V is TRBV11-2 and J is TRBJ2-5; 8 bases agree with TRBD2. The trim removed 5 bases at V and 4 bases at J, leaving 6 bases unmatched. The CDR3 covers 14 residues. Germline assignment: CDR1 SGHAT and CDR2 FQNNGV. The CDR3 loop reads CASSVGLVGETQYF. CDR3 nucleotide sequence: TGTGCCAGCAGCGTGGGACTAGTTGGAGAGACCCAGTACTTC. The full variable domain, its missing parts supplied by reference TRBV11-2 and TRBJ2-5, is EAGVAQSPRYKIIEKRQSVAFWCNPISGHATLYWYQQILGQGPKLLIQFQNNGVVDDSQLPKDRFSAERLKGVDSTLKIQPAKLEDSAVYLCASSVGLVGETQYFGPGTRLLVL.

The CDR3 DNA sequence: TGCGCCAGCACCGGGACAGGGACGGGCACAGATACGCAGTATTTT. Translation: CASTGTGTGTDTQYF. The chain couples TRBV4-1 to TRBJ2-3; 9 bases are shared with TRBD1. Germline V CDR1 and CDR2: MGHRA, YSYEKL. V was clipped by 7 bases and J by 1 base; unmatched bases: 6. This CDR3 comprises 15 residues.

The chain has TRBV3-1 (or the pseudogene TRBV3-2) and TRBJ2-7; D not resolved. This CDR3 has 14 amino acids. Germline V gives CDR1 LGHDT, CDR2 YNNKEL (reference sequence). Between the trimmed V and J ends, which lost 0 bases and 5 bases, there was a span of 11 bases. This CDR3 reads CASSQEWWSDEQYF. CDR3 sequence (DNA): TGTGCCAGCAGCCAAGAGTGGTGGTCGGACGAGCAGTACTTC.

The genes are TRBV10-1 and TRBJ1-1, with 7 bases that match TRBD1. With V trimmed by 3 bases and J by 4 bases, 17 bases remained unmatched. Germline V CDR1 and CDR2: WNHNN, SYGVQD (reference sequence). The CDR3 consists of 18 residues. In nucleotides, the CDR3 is TGCGCCAGCAGTGACCCTTCCACAGGGGATGGCGCGGGCACTGAAGCTTTCTTT. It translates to CASSDPSTGDGAGTEAFF.

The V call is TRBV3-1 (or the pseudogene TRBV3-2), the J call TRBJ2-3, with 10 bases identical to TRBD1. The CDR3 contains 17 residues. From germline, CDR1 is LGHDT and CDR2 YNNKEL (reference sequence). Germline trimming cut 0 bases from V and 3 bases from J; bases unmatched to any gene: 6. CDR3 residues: CASSQEGTGAWTDTQYF. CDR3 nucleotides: TGTGCCAGCAGCCAAGAGGGGACAGGGGCTTGGACAGATACGCAGTATTTT.

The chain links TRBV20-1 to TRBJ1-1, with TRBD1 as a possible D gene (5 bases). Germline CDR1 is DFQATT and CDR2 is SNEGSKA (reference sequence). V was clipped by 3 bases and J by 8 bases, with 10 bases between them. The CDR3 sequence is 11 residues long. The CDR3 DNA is TGCAGTGCTAGCTCAGGGCCCGAAGCTTTCTTT. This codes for CSASSGPEAFF.

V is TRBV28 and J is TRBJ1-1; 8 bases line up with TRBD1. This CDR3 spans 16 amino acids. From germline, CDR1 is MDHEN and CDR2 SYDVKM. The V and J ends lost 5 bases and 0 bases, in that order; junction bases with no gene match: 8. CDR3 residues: CASSLRQGSLNTEAFF. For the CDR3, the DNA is TGTGCCAGCAGTCTCCGACAGGGGTCTTTGAACACTGAAGCTTTCTTT.

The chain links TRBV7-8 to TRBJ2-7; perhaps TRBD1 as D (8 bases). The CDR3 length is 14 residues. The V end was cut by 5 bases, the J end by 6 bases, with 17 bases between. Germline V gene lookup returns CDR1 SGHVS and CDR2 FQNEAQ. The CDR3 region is CASSELNRGGEQYF. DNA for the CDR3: TGTGCCAGCAGCGAACTGAACAGGGGGGGCGAGCAGTACTTC.

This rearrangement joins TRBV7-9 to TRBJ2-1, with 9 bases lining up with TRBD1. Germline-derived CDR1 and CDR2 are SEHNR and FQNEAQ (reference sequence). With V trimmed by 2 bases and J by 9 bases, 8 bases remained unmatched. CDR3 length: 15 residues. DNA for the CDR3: TGTGCCAGCAGCTTAACGGGACAGGGACTTCTTGAGCAGTTCTTC. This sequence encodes CASSLTGQGLLEQFF.

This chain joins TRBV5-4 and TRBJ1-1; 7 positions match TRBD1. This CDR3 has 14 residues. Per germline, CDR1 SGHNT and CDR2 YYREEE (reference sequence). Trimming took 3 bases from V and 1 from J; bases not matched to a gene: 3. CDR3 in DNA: TGTGCCAGCAGCTCCCGGGACAGGAACACTGAAGCTTTCTTT. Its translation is CASSSRDRNTEAFF.

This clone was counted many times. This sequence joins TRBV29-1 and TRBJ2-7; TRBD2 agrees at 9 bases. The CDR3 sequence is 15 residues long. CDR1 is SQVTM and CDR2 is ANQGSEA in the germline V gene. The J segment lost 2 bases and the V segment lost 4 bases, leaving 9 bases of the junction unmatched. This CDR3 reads CSVGSGSGGTYEQYF. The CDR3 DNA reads TGCAGCGTTGGGTCTGGTAGCGGGGGTACCTACGAGCAGTACTTC.

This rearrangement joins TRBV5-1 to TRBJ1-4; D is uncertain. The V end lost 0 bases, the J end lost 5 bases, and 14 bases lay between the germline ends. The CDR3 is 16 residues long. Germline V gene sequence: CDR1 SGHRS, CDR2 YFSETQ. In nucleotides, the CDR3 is TGCGCCAGCAGCTTGGAGATGTCCGAGGGAAATGAAAAACTGTTTTTT. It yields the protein CASSLEMSEGNEKLFF. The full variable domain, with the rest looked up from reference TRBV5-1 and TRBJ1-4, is KAGVTQTPRYLIKTRGQQVTLSCSPISGHRSVSWYQQTPGQGLQFLFEYFSETQRNKGNFPGRFSGRQFSNSRSEMNVSTLELGDSALYLCASSLEMSEGNEKLFFGSGTQLSVL.